This entry lists 7 T cell receptor beta chains sequenced from one sample in a study of control samples from healthy donors and cancer patients. The protocol was immunoSEQ multiplex PCR, while the TCRdb copy is restricted to in-frame clones and leaves out a portion. Of roughly 41,000 clones listed, 90% to 95% are singletons. Sequencing was carried out using blood. The receptor set was obtained from a man in his sixties in good health.

For this clone: Because the CDR3's place on the DNA is in doubt, the DNA is left out and the CDR3 is given as listed by TCRdb. The chain joins TRBV27 to TRBJ2-4; the D call TRBD2 from the table was never checked on the DNA. CDR1 is MNHEY, CDR2 SMNVEV, per germline (reference sequence). The CDR3 contains 15 residues when both ends are counted. The CDR3 loop is CASSSSGVAKNIQYF.

V is TRBV11-1 and J is TRBJ2-2, with 9 nucleotides matching TRBD2. Germline loops: CDR1 SGHAT, CDR2 FQDESV (reference sequence). This CDR3 region has 16 residues. Trimming removed 1 base from V and 5 bases from J; junction bases left unmatched: 5. In nucleotides, the CDR3 is TGTGCCAGCAGCTTAGTTAGCGGGAGTTGGACCGGGGAGCTGTTTTTT. Translation gives CASSLVSGSWTGELFF.

This clone was picked up one time. This chain connects TRBV12-5 to TRBJ2-5; 7 bases fit TRBD1. V gave up 6 bases and J gave up 1 base; unmatched junction bases: 2. The CDR3 totals 13 residues. CDR1 and CDR2 from the germline V gene are LGHNT and FRNRAP. CDR3 loop: CASGRDSQETQYF. In nucleotides, the CDR3 is TGTGCTAGTGGAAGGGACAGCCAAGAGACCCAGTACTTC. The full variable domain, in which reference TRBV12-5 and TRBJ2-5 provide the parts outside the CDR3, is DARVTQTPRHKVTEMGQEVTMRCQPILGHNTVFWYRQTMMQGLELLAYFRNRAPLDDSGMPKDRFSAEMPDATLATLKIQPSEPRDSAVYFCASGRDSQETQYFGPGTRLLVL.

The chain links TRBV7-3 to TRBJ2-3; 12 bases fit TRBD2. The germline V gene encodes CDR1 SGHTA and CDR2 FQGTGA. The CDR3 loop spans 15 amino acids. Unmatched junction bases numbered 5, after V lost 6 bases and J lost 4 bases. The CDR3 protein is CASRSSGRAPDTQYF. The CDR3, as DNA: TGTGCCAGCAGATCTAGCGGGAGGGCCCCAGATACGCAGTATTTT.

V and J are TRBV7-3 and TRBJ2-3; D ambiguous. Germline V CDR1 and CDR2: SGHTA, FQGTGA. V was shortened by 3 bases and J by 4 bases, with 5 bases between the two germline ends. CDR3 length: 12 residues. CDR3 in amino acids: CASSFSPDTQYF. CDR3 bases: TGTGCCAGCAGCTTTAGCCCAGATACGCAGTATTTT.

The chain has TRBV12-3 or TRBV12-4 and TRBJ1-2; no firm D call. V lost 5 bases and J 5 bases, leaving 6 bases between the germline ends. The CDR3 is made up of 11 amino acids. The CDR3 DNA reads TGTGCCAGCAGTCCGGGATATGGCTACACCTTC. Protein: CASSPGYGYTF.

The chain combines TRBV10-3 with TRBJ1-2; D unresolved. The CDR3 sequence is 15 residues long. Germline CDR1 is ENHRY and CDR2 is SYGVKD. V lost 2 bases and J 5 bases, leaving 15 bases between the germline ends. CDR3 region: CAISETGLPVYGYTF. The DNA for the CDR3 is TGTGCCATCAGTGAGACGGGCCTTCCCGTTTATGGCTACACCTTC.